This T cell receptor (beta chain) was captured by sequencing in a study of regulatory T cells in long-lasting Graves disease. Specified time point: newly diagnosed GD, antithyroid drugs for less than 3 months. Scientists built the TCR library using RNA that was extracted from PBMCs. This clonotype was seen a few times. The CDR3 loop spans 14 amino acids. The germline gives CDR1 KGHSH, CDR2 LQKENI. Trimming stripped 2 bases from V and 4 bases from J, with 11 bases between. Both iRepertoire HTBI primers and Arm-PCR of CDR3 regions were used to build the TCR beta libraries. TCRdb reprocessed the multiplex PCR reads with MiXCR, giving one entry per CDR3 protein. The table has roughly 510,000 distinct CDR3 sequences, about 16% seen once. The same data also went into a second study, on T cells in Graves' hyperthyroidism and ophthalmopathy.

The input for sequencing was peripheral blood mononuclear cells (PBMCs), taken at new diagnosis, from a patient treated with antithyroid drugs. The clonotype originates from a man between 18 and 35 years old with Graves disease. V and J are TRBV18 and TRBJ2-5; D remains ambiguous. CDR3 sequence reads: CASSPAPSSETQYF. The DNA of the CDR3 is TGTGCCAGCTCACCAGCCCCATCCTCAGAGACCCAGTACTTC.